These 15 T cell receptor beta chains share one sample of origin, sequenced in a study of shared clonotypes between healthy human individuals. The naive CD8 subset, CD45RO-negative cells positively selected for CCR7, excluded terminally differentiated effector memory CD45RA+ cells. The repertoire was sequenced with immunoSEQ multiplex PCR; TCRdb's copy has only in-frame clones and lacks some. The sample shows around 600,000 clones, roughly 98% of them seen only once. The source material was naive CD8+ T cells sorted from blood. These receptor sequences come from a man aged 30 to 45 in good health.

CDR3 protein: CASSADPSRGYEQYF. The CDR3 nucleotides read TGTGCCAGCAGCGCAGACCCGTCCCGGGGGTACGAGCAGTACTTC. The chain recombines TRBV9 with TRBJ2-7; a weak D match, TRBD2 (6 bases). Per germline, CDR1 SGDLS and CDR2 YYNGEE. V lost 3 bases, J lost 4 bases, and 17 bases lay in between. The CDR3 totals 15 residues.

CDR3 DNA sequence: TGCAGCGCGACAGCTTTCACAGATACGCAGTATTTT. Amino acids: CSATAFTDTQYF. The chain combines TRBV29-1 with TRBJ2-3, with D possibly matching TRBD1 (5 bases). Trimming took 7 bases from V and 2 from J, leaving 10 bases between them. The CDR3 sequence is 12 residues long. Germline V gene lookup returns CDR1 SQVTM and CDR2 ANQGSEA.

The CDR3 region has the DNA TGTGCCAGCAGCCTTCTGAGTGGGGAGACCCAGTACTTC. This translates into CASSLLSGETQYF. The rearrangement uses TRBV9 and TRBJ2-5; no clear D gene. V lost 4 bases and J lost 5, with 12 bases in between. The germline V gene has CDR1 SGDLS and CDR2 YYNGEE. This CDR3 comprises 13 residues.

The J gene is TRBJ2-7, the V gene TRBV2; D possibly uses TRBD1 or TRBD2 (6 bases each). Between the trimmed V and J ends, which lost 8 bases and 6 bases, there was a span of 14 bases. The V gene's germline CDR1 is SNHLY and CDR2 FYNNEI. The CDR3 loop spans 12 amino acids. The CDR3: CASGVRGGEQYF. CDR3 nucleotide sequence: TGTGCCAGCGGCGTCAGGGGAGGCGAGCAGTACTTC. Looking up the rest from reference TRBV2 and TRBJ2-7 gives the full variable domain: EPEVTQTPSHQVTQMGQEVILRCVPISNHLYFYWYRQILGQKVEFLVSFYNNEISEKSEIFDDQFSVERPDGSNFTLKIRSTKLEDSAMYFCASGVRGGEQYFGPGTRLTVT.

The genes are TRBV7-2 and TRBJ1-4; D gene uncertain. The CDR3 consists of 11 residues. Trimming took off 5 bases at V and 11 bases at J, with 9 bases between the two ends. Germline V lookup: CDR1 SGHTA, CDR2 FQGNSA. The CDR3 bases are TGTGCCAGCAGCACAGACCAGAAACTGTTTTTT. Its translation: CASSTDQKLFF.

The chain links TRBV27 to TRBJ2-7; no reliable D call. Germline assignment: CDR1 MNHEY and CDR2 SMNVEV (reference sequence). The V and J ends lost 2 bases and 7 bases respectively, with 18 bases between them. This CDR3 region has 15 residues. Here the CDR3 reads CASSLVGLGIREQYF. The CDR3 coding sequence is TGTGCCAGCAGTTTAGTGGGTCTCGGAATACGGGAGCAGTACTTC.

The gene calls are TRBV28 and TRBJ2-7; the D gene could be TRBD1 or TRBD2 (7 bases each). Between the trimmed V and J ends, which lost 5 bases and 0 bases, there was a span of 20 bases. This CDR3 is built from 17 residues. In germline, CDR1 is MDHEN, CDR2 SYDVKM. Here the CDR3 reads CASSPRGGGRTSYEQYF. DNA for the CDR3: TGTGCCAGCAGTCCCCGGGGAGGGGGCCGGACCTCCTACGAGCAGTACTTC.

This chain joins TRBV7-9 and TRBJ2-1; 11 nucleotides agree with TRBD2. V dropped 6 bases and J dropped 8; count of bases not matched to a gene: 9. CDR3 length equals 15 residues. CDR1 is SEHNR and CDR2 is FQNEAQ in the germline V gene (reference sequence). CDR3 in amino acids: CASRGTSGFSHEQFF. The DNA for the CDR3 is TGTGCCAGCAGGGGGACTAGCGGTTTCTCACATGAGCAGTTCTTC.

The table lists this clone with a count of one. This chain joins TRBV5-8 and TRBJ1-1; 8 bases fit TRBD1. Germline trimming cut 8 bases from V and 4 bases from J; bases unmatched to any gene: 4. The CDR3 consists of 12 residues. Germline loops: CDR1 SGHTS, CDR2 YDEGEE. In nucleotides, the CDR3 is TGTGCCAGTACAACAGGGGGCACTGAAGCTTTCTTT. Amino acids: CASTTGGTEAFF.

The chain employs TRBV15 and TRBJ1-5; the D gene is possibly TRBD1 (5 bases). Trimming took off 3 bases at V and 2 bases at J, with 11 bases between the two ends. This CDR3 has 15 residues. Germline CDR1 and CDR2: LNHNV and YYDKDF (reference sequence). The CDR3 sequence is CATSSSRDGNQPQHF. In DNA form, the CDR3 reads TGTGCCACCAGCAGTTCCAGGGACGGCAATCAGCCCCAGCATTTT.

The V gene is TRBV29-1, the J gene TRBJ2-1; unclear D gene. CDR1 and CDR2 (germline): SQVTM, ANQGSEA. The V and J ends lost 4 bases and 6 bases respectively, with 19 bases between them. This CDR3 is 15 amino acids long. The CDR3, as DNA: TGCAGCGTTGGCAGGCTTCGGATGTTGGGCAATGAGCAGTTCTTC. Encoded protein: CSVGRLRMLGNEQFF.

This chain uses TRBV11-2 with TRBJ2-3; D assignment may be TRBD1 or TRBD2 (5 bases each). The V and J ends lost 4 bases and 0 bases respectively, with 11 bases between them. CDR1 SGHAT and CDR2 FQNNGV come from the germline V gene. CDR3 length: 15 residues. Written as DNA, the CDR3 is TGTGCCAGCAGCTCCCTCCGGGACAGCACAGATACGCAGTATTTT. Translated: CASSSLRDSTDTQYF.

The CDR3 region has the DNA TGTGCCAGCAGCTTGGGGACAGGGCAAGCTTTCTTT. This codes for CASSLGTGQAFF. The J gene is TRBJ1-1, the V gene TRBV5-4; 8 nucleotides line up with TRBD1. The germline gives CDR1 SGHNT, CDR2 YYREEE (reference sequence). V was pared by 0 bases and J by 9 bases, with 1 base of the junction left unmatched. The CDR3 totals 12 residues.

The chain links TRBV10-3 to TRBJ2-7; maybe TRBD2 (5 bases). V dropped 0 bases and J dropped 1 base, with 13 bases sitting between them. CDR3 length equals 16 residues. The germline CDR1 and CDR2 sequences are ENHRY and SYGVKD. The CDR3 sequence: CAISESGESLSYEQYF. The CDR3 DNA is TGTGCCATCAGTGAGTCCGGGGAGAGTCTATCCTACGAGCAGTACTTC.

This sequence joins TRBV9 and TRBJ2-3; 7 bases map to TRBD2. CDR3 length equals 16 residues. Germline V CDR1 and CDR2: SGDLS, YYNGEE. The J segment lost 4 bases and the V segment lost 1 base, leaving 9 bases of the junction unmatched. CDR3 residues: CASSVSASGVADTQYF. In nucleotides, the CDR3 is TGTGCCAGCAGCGTAAGTGCCAGCGGGGTGGCAGATACGCAGTATTTT.